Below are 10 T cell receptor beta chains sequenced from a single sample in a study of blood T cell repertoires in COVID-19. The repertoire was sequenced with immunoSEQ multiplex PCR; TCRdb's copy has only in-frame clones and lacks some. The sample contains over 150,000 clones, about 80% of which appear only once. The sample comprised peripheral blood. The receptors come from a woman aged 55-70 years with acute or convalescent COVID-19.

CDR3 residues: CATSDSEQGRELFF. The CDR3 DNA reads TGTGCCACCAGTGATTCTGAACAGGGACGGGAGCTGTTTTTT. The chain employs TRBV24-1 and TRBJ2-2, with a tentative D call TRBD1 (6 bases). V was clipped by 2 bases and J by 9 bases, with 12 bases between them. CDR1 is KGHDR and CDR2 is SFDVKD in the germline V gene. This CDR3 region has 14 residues.

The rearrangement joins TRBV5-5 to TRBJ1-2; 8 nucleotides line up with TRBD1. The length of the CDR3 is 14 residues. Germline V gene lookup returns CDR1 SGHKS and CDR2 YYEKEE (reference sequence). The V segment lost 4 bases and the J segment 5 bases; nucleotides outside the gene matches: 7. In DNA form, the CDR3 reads TGTGCCAGCAGCCCGACAGGGGCGGGTTATGGCTACACCTTC. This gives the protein CASSPTGAGYGYTF.

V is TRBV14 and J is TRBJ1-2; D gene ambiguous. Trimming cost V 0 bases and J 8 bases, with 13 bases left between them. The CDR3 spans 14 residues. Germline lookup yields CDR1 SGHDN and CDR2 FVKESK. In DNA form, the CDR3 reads TGTGCCAGCAGCCAAGATCGTACCGGCGGGGGCTACACCTTC. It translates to CASSQDRTGGGYTF.

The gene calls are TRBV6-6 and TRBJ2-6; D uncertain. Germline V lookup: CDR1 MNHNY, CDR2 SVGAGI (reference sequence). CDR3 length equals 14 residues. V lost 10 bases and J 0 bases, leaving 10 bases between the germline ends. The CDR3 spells CATQGGSGANVLTF. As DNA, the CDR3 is TGTGCCACCCAAGGCGGCTCTGGGGCCAACGTCCTGACTTTC.

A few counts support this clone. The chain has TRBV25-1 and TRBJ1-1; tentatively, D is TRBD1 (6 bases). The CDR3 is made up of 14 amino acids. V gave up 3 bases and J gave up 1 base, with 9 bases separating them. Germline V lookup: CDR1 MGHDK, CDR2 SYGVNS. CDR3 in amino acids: CASSDPTGNTEAFF. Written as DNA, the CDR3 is TGTGCCAGCAGTGACCCGACAGGGAACACTGAAGCTTTCTTT.

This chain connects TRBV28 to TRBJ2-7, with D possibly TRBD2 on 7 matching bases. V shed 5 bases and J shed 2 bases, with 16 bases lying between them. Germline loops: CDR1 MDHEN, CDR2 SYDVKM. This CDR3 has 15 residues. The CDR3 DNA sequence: TGTGCCAGCAGTGTGGGGGGGACATATGCCTACGAGCAGTACGTC. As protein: CASSVGGTYAYEQYV.

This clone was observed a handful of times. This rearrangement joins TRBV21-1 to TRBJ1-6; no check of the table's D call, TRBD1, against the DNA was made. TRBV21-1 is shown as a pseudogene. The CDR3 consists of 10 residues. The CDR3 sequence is CASSSSPLHF. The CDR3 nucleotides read TGTGCCAGCAGCTCATCACCCCTCCACTTT.

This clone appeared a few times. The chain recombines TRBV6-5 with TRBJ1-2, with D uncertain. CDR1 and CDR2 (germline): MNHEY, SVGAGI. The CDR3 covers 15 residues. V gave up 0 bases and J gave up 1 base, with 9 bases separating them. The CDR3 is CASSYSRTGNYGYTF. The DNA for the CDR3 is TGTGCCAGCAGTTACTCGAGAACGGGTAACTATGGCTACACCTTC.

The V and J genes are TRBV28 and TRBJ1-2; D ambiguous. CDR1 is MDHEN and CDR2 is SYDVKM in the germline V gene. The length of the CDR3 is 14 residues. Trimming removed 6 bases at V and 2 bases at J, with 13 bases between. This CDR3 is CASSWQKKNYGYTF. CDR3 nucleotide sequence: TGTGCCAGCAGCTGGCAGAAGAAAAACTATGGCTACACCTTC.

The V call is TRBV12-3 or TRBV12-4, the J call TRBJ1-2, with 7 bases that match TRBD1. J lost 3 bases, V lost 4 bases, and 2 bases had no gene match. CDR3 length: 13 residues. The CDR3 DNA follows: TGTGCCAGCAGTTCTACAGGGGACTATGGCTACACCTTC. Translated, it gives CASSSTGDYGYTF.